The T cell receptor beta chain under discussion was sequenced for a study of blood T cell repertoires in COVID-19 (dated by TCRdb to the early 2020s). For context, the study as a whole: Samples from collaborators originated in the United States, Italy and Spain and spanned both the acute and convalescent phases of COVID-19. The material from the prospective study consisted of cDNA or gDNA derived from T cells, B-cell-depleted T cells, or PBMCs. Subjects who had been exposed to COVID-19, were actively infected with it, or had recovered from it provided the deeply sampled blood TCRbeta repertoires that made up the dataset. The repertoires were released in a freely available public database meant as a resource for research on the immune response to SARS-CoV-2. Samples came from the ongoing ImmuneRACE study (first 160 participants) plus 1,254 subjects from 6 global collaborators. A de-identified subject ID, COVID-19 status, age in years and sex were almost always included in the sample metadata. Where HLA class I and class II types were available, the types were taken from metadata supplied by the sample provider, not from assay-based typing.

From its cysteine to its phenylalanine, the CDR3 spans 14 amino acids. Left in the record is the CDR3 DNA by itself, 42 bases read in frame from the first base. The germline V gene provides CDR1 MDHEN and CDR2 SYDVKM. V is shortened by 3 bases, J by 2 bases, and the region joining them spans 10 bases. Participants in the prospective study were aged 18 to 89 years, lived in 20 to 25 United States geographic areas, and enrolled through a virtual design. In the prospective study, cohorts were assigned on the basis of participant-reported clinical history obtained from a screening survey and a study questionnaire. Recovered participants in ImmuneRACE Cohort 3 were defined as having two consecutive negative NP/OP PCR tests, clearance from a healthcare professional, or resolution of symptoms. In the prospective study, whole blood, serum and a nasopharyngeal or oropharyngeal swab were collected from each participant by mobile phlebotomists. Additional blood draws and questionnaires over an approximately two-month period could optionally be provided by prospective study participants. Blood samples from the prospective study were shipped frozen or at room temperature prior to DNA extraction.

The immunoSEQ Assay, a bias-controlled multiplex PCR, was used to amplify TCRbeta CDR3 regions from genomic DNA. As for the authors' bioinformatics: The number of nucleated cells in each sample was estimated by amplification of reference gene primers within the assay. Sequence reads were collapsed and filtered to measure the absolute abundance of every unique TCRbeta CDR3 rearrangement. For each sample, productive Simpson clonality was calculated as the square root of Simpson's diversity index across productive rearrangements. This is the immuneACCESS table as TCRdb keeps it, with only in-frame sequences that have V and J called. A part of the clones is gone; compared with another copy, unresolved V genes explain less than half, and the rest is unexplained. For V, J and clone size, that table is used; D and trimming come from the DNA. Here the sample has roughly 360,000 clones; roughly 87% occur a single time. Together, the top ten hold about 5.4% of the sample.

A remark on this clone: It has no known antigen specificity. The input lacks base qualities; no much larger clone sits a single base away.

The study at large found these results: The amount of clinical and demographic metadata varied by source and participant and was provided uncurated.

The receptor was isolated from a woman between 50 and 59 years old who had recovered from COVID-19. The rearrangement joined TRBV28 to TRBJ2-5, with TRBD1 perhaps the D gene, on 5 matching bases. The specimen was PBMCs or T cells enriched from blood (not recorded which). The CDR3 corresponds to CASSFTTVQETQYF. The nucleotide sequence reads as follows: TGTGCCAGCAGTTTTACGACAGTACAAGAGACCCAGTACTTC. Joined to the reference TRBV28 and TRBJ2-5 proteins, this CDR3 gives the full variable domain: DVKVTQSSRYLVKRTGEKVFLECVQDMDHENMFWYRQDPGLGLRLIYFSYDVKMKEKGDIPEGYSVSREKKERFSLILESASTNQTSMYLCASSFTTVQETQYFGPGTRLLVL.